Below, one T cell receptor beta chain is given with its context. Its target is not known. This entry comes from a study of PD-1 blockade in classical Hodgkin lymphoma. Patients all relapsed after autologous stem cell transplantation, and there was variation in brentuximab vedotin exposure. The best responses consisted of complete response, partial response or progressive disease. This table comes from immunoSEQ multiplex PCR, and its TCRdb copy is limited to in-frame clones, with some not included. The sample records tens of thousands of clones, 81% being singletons. Study outcomes and limitations: Some patients began nivolumab under 1 year after ASCT. These patients were excluded from later analyses.

This TCR derives from a human donor with classical Hodgkin lymphoma. Specimen: peripheral blood mononuclear cells (PBMCs), collected at baseline.

This chain's CDR3 is CASSLYTEAFF. The CDR3 nucleotides read TGTGCCAGCAGCTTGTACACTGAAGCTTTCTTT. The genes are TRBV5-6 and TRBJ1-1; D gene unclear. The CDR3 totals 11 residues. With 1 base removed from V and 3 bases from J, the gap between germline ends came to 1 base. Germline values: CDR1 SGHDT, CDR2 YYEEEE.